Listed here are 19 T cell receptor beta chains from one sample, sequenced in a study of OX40 agonist ivuxolimab in advanced cancers. Here immunoSEQ multiplex PCR was the method, and the copy in TCRdb shows in-frame clones only, minus some. This table has some 69,000 clones, around 89% appearing once. The sequences come from CD4+ or CD8+ T cells sorted from blood, collected in a trial of the OX40 agonist ivuxolimab. Receptors originate from an adult with an advanced solid tumor such as melanoma, head and neck, liver or kidney cancer.

J is TRBJ1-1 and V is TRBV5-4, with D uncertain. Trimming removed 4 bases at V and 0 bases at J, with 16 bases between. The germline CDR1 and CDR2 sequences are SGHNT and YYREEE (reference sequence). There are 16 residues in the CDR3. CDR3 residues: CASSLPGDRMNTEAFF. The DNA for the CDR3 is TGTGCCAGCAGCCTCCCCGGAGACCGAATGAACACTGAAGCTTTCTTT. The full variable domain, rest sourced from reference TRBV5-4 and TRBJ1-1, is ETGVTQSPTHLIKTRGQQVTLRCSSQSGHNTVSWYQQALGQGPQFIFQYYREEENGRGNFPPRFSGLQFPNYSSELNVNALELDDSALYLCASSLPGDRMNTEAFFGQGTRLTVV.

The chain couples TRBV7-2 to TRBJ1-1, with 7 bases that match TRBD1. CDR1 is SGHTA and CDR2 is FQGNSA in the germline V gene. V lost 3 bases, J lost 2 bases, and 3 bases stayed unmatched. CDR3 length: 14 residues. The CDR3 DNA reads as TGTGCCAGCAGCTTTACAGGGGTAAACACTGAAGCTTTCTTT. Translating it yields CASSFTGVNTEAFF.

This sequence joins TRBV21-1 and TRBJ2-1; the table names TRBD2, a call not compared with the DNA. TRBV21-1 is tagged as a pseudogene. This CDR3 has 12 amino acids. The DNA for the CDR3 is TGTGCCCCCAAAGAGTCCTACAATGAGCAGTTCTTC. This gives the protein CAPKESYNEQFF.

This clone has more than one count but fewer than ten. This chain uses TRBV6-4 with TRBJ1-5; D uncertain. V lost 7 bases and J lost 10, with 20 bases in between. Germline V CDR1 and CDR2: MRHNA, SNTAGT. The CDR3 totals 14 residues. CDR3 region: CASTSRVTARPQHF. CDR3 in DNA: TGTGCCAGCACCTCCCGGGTCACCGCGAGACCCCAGCATTTT.

The chain has TRBV7-8 and TRBJ1-4, with 10 nucleotides matching TRBD1. The V and J ends lost 2 bases and 8 bases, in that order; junction bases with no gene match: 5. Germline V gene data show CDR1 as SGHVS and CDR2 as FQNEAQ. The CDR3 consists of 15 residues. The CDR3 bases are TGTGCCAGCAGCTTAAGGGACAGGGGACAAGAAAAACTGTTTTTT. This translates into CASSLRDRGQEKLFF.

The CDR3 DNA sequence: TGTGCCAGCAGCCCGCGGGGACCGCGACGCTCTAGCACAGATACGCAGTATTTT. Translation gives CASSPRGPRRSSTDTQYF. J is TRBJ2-3 and V is TRBV7-3, with a weak D call TRBD2 (6 bases). CDR1 and CDR2 from the germline V gene are SGHTA and FQGTGA. The germline V and J ends were trimmed by 5 bases and 0 bases, with 21 bases remaining between them. The CDR3 extends over 18 amino acids. Full variable domain (remainder filled in from reference TRBV7-3 and TRBJ2-3): GAGVSQTPSNKVTEKGKYVELRCDPISGHTALYWYRQSLGQGPEFLIYFQGTGAADDSGLPNDRFFAVRPEGSVSTLKIQRTERGDSAVYLCASSPRGPRRSSTDTQYFGPGTRLTVL.

V gene TRBV18 combines with J gene TRBJ2-2, with 10 bases lining up with TRBD2. V shed 3 bases and J 4 bases; nucleotides not matched to a gene: 5. CDR3 length: 16 amino acids. Germline CDR1 reads KGHSH; CDR2 reads LQKENI. CDR3 nucleotide sequence: TGTGCCAGCTCACCGCGGAGCGGGAGGGCCACCGGGGAGCTGTTTTTT. Protein sequence: CASSPRSGRATGELFF. The full variable domain, rest sourced from reference TRBV18 and TRBJ2-2, is NAGVMQNPRHLVRRRGQEARLRCSPMKGHSHVYWYRQLPEEGLKFMVYLQKENIIDESGMPKERFSAEFPKEGPSILRIQQVVRGDSAAYFCASSPRSGRATGELFFGEGSRLTVL.

This rearrangement joins TRBV5-1 to TRBJ2-3; maybe TRBD2 (6 bases). Looked up from germline, CDR1 is SGHRS and CDR2 is YFSETQ. The CDR3 is 16 residues long. V was shortened by 0 bases and J by 5 bases, with 16 bases between the two germline ends. This CDR3 reads CASSLDVGGTGDTQYF. The CDR3 DNA follows: TGCGCCAGCAGCTTGGACGTGGGAGGAACTGGAGATACGCAGTATTTT.

This sequence joins TRBV10-3 and TRBJ1-3, with D unresolved. This CDR3 has 13 amino acids. The germline V gene encodes CDR1 ENHRY and CDR2 SYGVKD. The ends were cut back, 8 bases at V and 0 bases at J, with 8 bases in the middle. The CDR3 reads CAIRLSSGNTIYF. DNA of the CDR3: TGTGCCATCCGTCTGAGCTCTGGAAACACCATATATTTT.

The V and J genes are TRBV6-6 and TRBJ1-2; 7 bases fit TRBD1. The germline CDR1 and CDR2 sequences are MNHNY and SVGAGI (reference sequence). The CDR3 contains 15 residues. J gave up 4 bases and V 4 bases, and 9 bases lay outside the gene matches. The CDR3 sequence is CASSSPSGGSYGYTF. CDR3 sequence (DNA): TGTGCCAGCAGTTCTCCGTCAGGGGGGAGCTATGGCTACACCTTC.

The gene calls are TRBV19 and TRBJ2-1; 13 positions agree with TRBD2. J gave up 14 bases and V 5 bases, and 12 bases lay outside the gene matches. Germline assignment: CDR1 LNHDA and CDR2 SQIVND (reference sequence). The CDR3 has 15 residues. Here the CDR3 reads CASSPSGTSGNVKFF. The CDR3 nucleotides read TGTGCCAGTAGTCCCTCCGGGACTAGCGGGAATGTGAAGTTCTTC.

CDR3 loop: CASSLMPLEGNTIYF. The CDR3 DNA is TGCGCCAGCAGCTTGATGCCCCTGGAAGGAAACACCATATATTTT. The chain has TRBV5-1 and TRBJ1-3; D is unclear. V lost 1 base, J lost 4 bases, and 12 bases lay in between. The CDR3 covers 15 residues. Germline V CDR1 and CDR2: SGHRS, YFSETQ. The variable domain in full, completed from reference TRBV5-1 and TRBJ1-3, reads KAGVTQTPRYLIKTRGQQVTLSCSPISGHRSVSWYQQTPGQGLQFLFEYFSETQRNKGNFPGRFSGRQFSNSRSEMNVSTLELGDSALYLCASSLMPLEGNTIYFGEGSWLTVV.

The rearrangement joins TRBV5-4 to TRBJ1-4; D may be TRBD1 (6 bases). From germline, CDR1 is SGHNT and CDR2 YYREEE (reference sequence). Trimming stripped 3 bases from V and 4 bases from J, with 13 bases between. This CDR3 spans 15 amino acids. The CDR3 DNA sequence: TGTGCCAGCAGCTCGGGGGGGCAACGTAATGAAAAACTGTTTTTT. The encoded protein is CASSSGGQRNEKLFF.

The V call is TRBV5-8, the J call TRBJ2-1; a possible D gene is TRBD1 (5 bases). Germline assignment: CDR1 SGHTS and CDR2 YDEGEE. V shed 4 bases and J shed 12 bases, with 23 bases lying between them. The CDR3 runs to 15 residues. The CDR3: CASSLGRLTTRVQFF. The CDR3 nucleotides are TGTGCCAGCAGCCTGGGCCGTCTTACGACCAGGGTGCAGTTCTTC.

The rearrangement links TRBV5-1 to TRBJ1-5, with D possibly matching TRBD1 (6 bases). This CDR3 has 14 amino acids. The V and J ends lost 4 bases and 4 bases respectively, with 12 bases between them. Germline CDR1 and CDR2: SGHRS and YFSETQ. CDR3 sequence (DNA): TGCGCCAGCAGCCCCGGGACACCTAATCAGCCCCAGCATTTT. The encoded protein is CASSPGTPNQPQHF.

This rearrangement joins TRBV2 to TRBJ1-2; TRBD1 aligns across 8 bases. Per the germline V gene, CDR1 is SNHLY and CDR2 is FYNNEI. The CDR3 covers 11 residues. J was trimmed by 9 bases and V by 7 bases; bases with no gene match: 4. CDR3 DNA sequence: TGTGCCAGCATCCGGACAGGGAGCTACACCTTC. It translates to CASIRTGSYTF. Looking up the rest from reference TRBV2 and TRBJ1-2 gives the full variable domain: EPEVTQTPSHQVTQMGQEVILRCVPISNHLYFYWYRQILGQKVEFLVSFYNNEISEKSEIFDDQFSVERPDGSNFTLKIRSTKLEDSAMYFCASIRTGSYTFGSGTRLTVV.

The chain combines TRBV5-4 with TRBJ2-7; TRBD1 matches 9 bases. The germline V gene has CDR1 SGHNT and CDR2 YYREEE (reference sequence). The length of the CDR3 is 15 residues. Germline trimming cut 2 bases from V and 5 bases from J; bases unmatched to any gene: 8. This chain's CDR3 is CASSFWDRALNEQYF. The CDR3 DNA is TGTGCCAGCAGCTTCTGGGACAGGGCATTGAACGAGCAGTACTTC.

V gene TRBV7-8 combines with J gene TRBJ2-5; 8 positions agree with TRBD1. TRBJ2-7 explains the end of the DNA better; the J call may be wrong. Germline loops: CDR1 SGHVS, CDR2 FQNEAQ. This CDR3 has 13 residues. The CDR3 sequence is CASSFDRGYEQYF. The CDR3 DNA sequence: TGTGCCAGCAGCTTCGACAGGGGCTACGAGCAGTACTTC.

The genes are TRBV27 and TRBJ2-7; 9 bases agree with TRBD1. V trimming: 7 bases; J trimming: 0 bases; junction bases outside the gene matches: 10. Germline CDR1 MNHEY, CDR2 SMNVEV (reference sequence). The CDR3 runs to 16 residues. The CDR3 loop reads CASNLTGQGYSYEQYF. The CDR3 bases are TGTGCCAGCAACCTAACGGGACAGGGATACTCCTACGAGCAGTACTTC.